The 4 T cell receptor beta chains below come from one sample, sequenced in a study of post-analysis software for immune sequencing data. General study findings and limits: Patients carried roughly 5 TRBV segments more frequently than controls did, and TRBV5-6, TRBV5-1 and TRBV20-1 were among them.

These receptors' targets are unknown. The TCR beta cDNA libraries contained unique molecular identifiers. TCRdb fed the PCR reads into MiXCR, producing one record per CDR3 protein. The sample includes about 540,000 distinct CDR3 sequences, 34% of them seen just once. Sequencing was done on a sample of blood. These TCRs come from a girl aged 2-17 years with multiple sclerosis.

About this clonotype itself: The junction and the germline gene differ at one end; a read error may be behind it. As DNA, the CDR3 is TGTGCCGGCAGCTTACTAGCGGGGGCTCCAAACAATGAGCAGTTCTTC. Its translation: CAGSLLAGAPNNEQFF. V gene TRBV7-3 combines with J gene TRBJ2-1; 11 bases agree with TRBD2. Germline CDR1 SGHTA, CDR2 FQGTGA. This CDR3 has 16 amino acids.

The chain combines TRBV27 with TRBJ1-6; D is undetermined. The CDR3 runs 14 residues. V was cut by 1 base and J by 5 bases, with 6 bases left in between. Germline V gives CDR1 MNHEY, CDR2 SMNVEV (reference sequence). The CDR3 sequence: CASSLWGDNSPLHF. The CDR3 DNA is TGTGCCAGCAGTTTATGGGGAGATAATTCACCCCTCCACTTT.

The rearrangement uses TRBV5-6 and TRBJ2-1; 7 bases align to TRBD1. The CDR3 has 13 residues. V lost 4 bases to trimming and J lost 6 bases; unmatched junction nucleotides: 4. CDR1 is SGHDT and CDR2 is YYEEEE in the germline V gene. The chain's CDR3 is CASSRDSPNEQFF. DNA for the CDR3: TGTGCCAGCAGCAGGGACAGCCCCAATGAGCAGTTCTTC.

This clonotype was seen only a few times. The chain couples TRBV4-1 to TRBJ2-1; the D gene is possibly TRBD2 (6 bases). V was pared by 7 bases and J by 5 bases, with 15 bases between. Germline V gene sequence: CDR1 MGHRA, CDR2 YSYEKL. There are 14 residues in the CDR3. The chain's CDR3 is CASTVSGPHNEQFF. CDR3 sequence (DNA): TGCGCCAGCACTGTGAGCGGGCCTCACAATGAGCAGTTCTTC.